The clone carrying this T cell receptor (beta chain) occurred a few times. This CDR3 has 15 amino acids. With 7 bases removed from V and 0 bases from J, the gap between germline ends came to 13 bases. Germline CDR1 LNHNV, CDR2 YYDKDF (reference sequence). All enrollees were roughly 18 to 95 years old and from approximately 24 US areas. Researchers sorted participants into cohorts using their self-reported clinical history. Within 2 weeks of study entry, exposed participants had contacted a PCR-confirmed or clinician-diagnosed COVID-19 case. This sample was taken from a study of blood T cell repertoires in COVID-19. TCRdb's copy holds only in-frame clones and misses some; the assay was immunoSEQ multiplex PCR. The table has about 220,000 clones, around 82% seen once; the top ten hold around 4.6%.

This sequence joins TRBV15 and TRBJ1-5; no reliable D call. The clonotype was recovered from a woman between 45 and 60 years old who had been exposed to COVID-19. Input material: PBMCs or T cells enriched from blood (not recorded which). CDR3 nucleotide sequence: TGTGCCACCAATGCGGGAACGTATAGCAATCAGCCCCAGCATTTT. Protein sequence: CATNAGTYSNQPQHF.